This is a list of T cell receptor beta chains from one sample in a study of CXCR3-negative and CXCR3-positive naive CD8 T cells. Each CDR3 protein gets one entry in TCRdb, which reprocessed the 5' RACE reads and gives no DNA. Seen in this sample are around 140,000 distinct CDR3 sequences; the ten most common clones hold around 0.44%. The sequenced sample consisted of naive CXCR3+ CD8+ T cells from blood. The receptors originated from a human donor in good health. Some clones in this sample may be carry-over from other donors' samples. Both conserved end residues are part of each CDR3. Fields, in order: J gene, V gene, CDR3 protein.

>TRBJ1-5|TRBV15
CATSSDMGAQPQHF
>TRBJ2-3|TRBV9
CASSVLAGSYTDTQYF
>TRBJ1-1|TRBV25-1
CASRDSSEAFF
>TRBJ2-1|TRBV28
CASSVSNYNEQFF
>TRBJ2-5|TRBV7-9
CASSLSGQGQETQYF
>TRBJ1-2|TRBV20-1
CSARDLAGNYGYTF
>TRBJ2-3|TRBV20-1
CSASMDFLTDTQYF
>TRBJ2-7|TRBV7-3
CASSTSQGYEQYF
>TRBJ2-7|TRBV6-5
CASSYGGAKNEQYF
>TRBJ2-1|TRBV7-9
CASSLSTSNEQFF
>TRBJ2-2|TRBV6-6
CARDPRRENTGELFF
>TRBJ2-5|TRBV25-1
CASGKTGDSKTQYF
>TRBJ2-5|TRBV29-1
CSAGQGPRETQYF
>TRBJ1-4|TRBV29-1
CSARTGSNEKLFF
>TRBJ2-3|TRBV5-6
CASSLGRYSTDTQYF
>TRBJ2-5|TRBV7-9
CASSTIPQNQETQYF
>TRBJ2-5|TRBV28
CASTPPRGTQYF
>TRBJ1-1|TRBV25-1
CASSDLVEAFF
>TRBJ2-2|TRBV23-1
CASKSTGAANTGELFF
>TRBJ2-1|TRBV2
CASSDHPDEQFF
>TRBJ2-2|TRBV27
CASSLNRENTGELFF
>TRBJ1-2|TRBV5-1
CASSWTGFDGYTF
>TRBJ2-7|TRBV7-8
CASSLTGNYYEQYF
>TRBJ2-7|TRBV7-9
CASSSLGVYEQYF
>TRBJ2-7|TRBV10-3
CAISDRTSGRAIGYEQYF
>TRBJ2-1|TRBV2
CASSEEGDEQFF
>TRBJ1-2|TRBV29-1
CSVPRTGMGYTF
>TRBJ2-7|TRBV7-6
CASSPWQGAYEQYF
>TRBJ1-2|TRBV29-1
CSALPPGTEIYGYTF
>TRBJ2-7|TRBV7-6
CASSSRVQPYEQYF
>TRBJ2-5|TRBV7-9
CASSLVVRQGETQYF
>TRBJ1-1|TRBV6-6
CASSYTGQVAFF
>TRBJ1-2|TRBV12-3/TRBV12-4
CASSFVVAGGLPYGYTF
>TRBJ2-5|TRBV7-8
CASSPILAGGPGSQYF
>TRBJ2-3|TRBV4-1
CASSQGGALGDTQYF
>TRBJ2-7|TRBV29-1
CSVEDGTSGRPYEQYF
>TRBJ2-4|TRBV3-1
CASSSQGPVNIQYF
>TRBJ1-1|TRBV29-1
CSVPGQGPEAFF
>TRBJ2-1|TRBV7-9
CASSLEGLAGAYEQFF
>TRBJ1-1|TRBV6-1
CASSALVGTEAFF
>TRBJ2-1|TRBV7-9
CASSSALGRDRDEQFF
>TRBJ2-7|TRBV23-1
CASSQGGQQTEPSSYEQYF
>TRBJ2-7|TRBV5-1
CASSWTGADEQYF
>TRBJ2-1|TRBV5-1
CASSLRTSYNEQFF
>TRBJ1-5|TRBV19
CASSMGTLSNQPQHF